Following are 15 T cell receptor beta chains from one sample sequenced in a study of CD8 T cells in Susac syndrome. RNA, at about 0.5 to 1 ug, was reverse transcribed with random hexamers. TCRdb re-derived calls from the immunoSEQ multiplex PCR reads in MiXCR, one entry per CDR3 protein. In the table there are some 140,000 distinct CDR3 sequences, around nine tenths of which are singletons. Specimen: CD8+ T cells from PBMCs. The origin of the receptors is a human donor with multiple sclerosis.

This chain uses TRBV27 with TRBJ1-5; D gene ambiguous. Germline CDR1 reads MNHEY; CDR2 reads SMNVEV (reference sequence). V lost 5 bases, J lost 5 bases, and 13 bases lay in between. The CDR3 loop spans 14 amino acids. CDR3: CASSPTDGYQPQHF. In DNA, the CDR3 is TGTGCCAGCAGTCCCACGGACGGATATCAGCCCCAGCATTTT.

The chain links TRBV14 to TRBJ2-5; D uncertain. V dropped 2 bases and J dropped 4 bases, with 5 bases sitting between them. Germline V CDR1 and CDR2: SGHDN, FVKESK. The CDR3 is 12 amino acids. The DNA of the CDR3 is TGTGCCAGCAGCCAAACCCGAGAGACCCAGTACTTC. This sequence encodes CASSQTRETQYF.

J is TRBJ1-3 and V is TRBV29-1; no clear D gene. V dropped 5 bases and J dropped 1 base, with 6 bases sitting between them. The germline V gene encodes CDR1 SQVTM and CDR2 ANQGSEA. This CDR3 is built from 12 residues. In nucleotides, the CDR3 is TGCAGCGTTAAGCTTTCTGGAAACACCATATATTTT. It encodes CSVKLSGNTIYF.

This rearrangement joins TRBV7-9 to TRBJ1-4, with D maybe TRBD1 (5 bases). V was trimmed by 4 bases and J by 7 bases, leaving 16 bases between them. The CDR3 length is 15 residues. The germline gives CDR1 SEHNR, CDR2 FQNEAQ (reference sequence). The CDR3 sequence is CASSWPGPRVEKLFF. In nucleotides, the CDR3 is TGTGCCAGCAGCTGGCCGGGGCCCCGGGTTGAAAAACTGTTTTTT.

The chain has TRBV7-9 and TRBJ2-1; D remains unclear. The V and J ends lost 4 bases and 7 bases respectively, with 17 bases between them. CDR1 is SEHNR, CDR2 FQNEAQ, per germline (reference sequence). The CDR3 consists of 15 residues. CDR3 nucleotides: TGTGCCAGCAGCTCCCCCCGGGTTGATACGAATGAGCAGTTCTTC. Translation gives CASSSPRVDTNEQFF.

The chain combines TRBV27 with TRBJ2-1; TRBD1 or TRBD2 may be the D gene (5 bases each). V lost 3 bases to trimming and J lost 6 bases, with 12 bases between them. The CDR3 has 14 residues. From germline, CDR1 is MNHEY and CDR2 SMNVEV (reference sequence). CDR3 region: CASSLGTPGNEQFF. In DNA form, the CDR3 reads TGTGCCAGCAGTTTGGGGACCCCTGGCAATGAGCAGTTCTTC.

The chain employs TRBV7-2 and TRBJ2-7; 10 bases map to TRBD1. Trimming cost V 3 bases and J 2 bases; bases outside gene matches: 4. This CDR3 is 15 amino acids long. Germline V lookup: CDR1 SGHTA, CDR2 FQGNSA. Written as DNA, the CDR3 is TGTGCCAGCAGCTTGGGGACAGGGGACGCCTACGAGCAGTACTTC. Protein sequence: CASSLGTGDAYEQYF.

J is TRBJ2-7 and V is TRBV7-2; perhaps TRBD1 as D (6 bases). Germline V gene sequence: CDR1 SGHTA, CDR2 FQGNSA. Trimming cost V 4 bases and J 7 bases, with 14 bases left between them. There are 13 residues in the CDR3. CDR3 sequence: CASSWTENAEQYF. In DNA, the CDR3 is TGTGCCAGCAGCTGGACAGAGAATGCGGAGCAGTACTTC.

The CDR3 nucleotides are TGTGCCAGCAGCTTGGTCTGGGCACAGGAGAGGCAGTATTTT. The encoded protein is CASSLVWAQERQYF. V and J are TRBV5-4 and TRBJ2-3; TRBD1 is a possible D gene (5 bases). The CDR3 sequence is 14 residues long. Trimming stripped 0 bases from V and 11 bases from J, with 16 bases between. CDR1 is SGHNT and CDR2 is YYREEE in the germline V gene (reference sequence).

The J gene is TRBJ2-7, the V gene TRBV12-3 or TRBV12-4; D possibly uses TRBD1 or TRBD2 (5 bases each). V was cut by 3 bases and J by 2 bases, with 17 bases left in between. This CDR3 is 16 amino acids long. The CDR3 DNA reads TGTGCCAGCAGTTTGGGGCAGAGCGGAAATACCTACGAGCAGTACTTC. Translated, it gives CASSLGQSGNTYEQYF.

J is TRBJ2-2 and V is TRBV27, with D perhaps assigned TRBD1 or TRBD2 (5 bases each). Trimming cost V 7 bases and J 6 bases, with 18 bases left between them. Germline CDR1 and CDR2: MNHEY and SMNVEV (reference sequence). CDR3 length: 15 residues. Here the CDR3 DNA reads TGTGCCAGCAAGTTGGGGACCGGAGGCCCCGGGGAGCTGTTTTTT. Translated: CASKLGTGGPGELFF.

The chain has TRBV3-1 and TRBJ1-2; D is possibly TRBD1 (5 bases). From germline, CDR1 is LGHDT and CDR2 YNNKEL (reference sequence). V was clipped by 4 bases and J by 3 bases, with 12 bases between them. The CDR3 runs to 14 residues. The CDR3 loop reads CASSLGEGHYGYTF. DNA of the CDR3: TGTGCCAGCAGCCTGGGGGAGGGTCACTATGGCTACACCTTC.

This chain uses TRBV12-3 or TRBV12-4 with TRBJ2-1, with D tentatively TRBD1 (6 bases). V was pared by 3 bases and J by 5 bases, with 14 bases between. The CDR3 sequence is 15 residues long. Written as DNA, the CDR3 is TGTGCCAGCAGTTTGGTCCCAGGGGCGAACAATGAGCAGTTCTTC. It is translated as CASSLVPGANNEQFF.

This clonotype was seen a few times. This chain joins TRBV6-1 and TRBJ2-7; TRBD2 agrees at 8 bases. V trimming: 2 bases; J trimming: 0 bases; junction bases outside the gene matches: 3. Germline V gives CDR1 MNHNS, CDR2 SASEGT. This CDR3 is built from 15 residues. The CDR3 sequence: CASSEPGLGSYEQYF. The CDR3 DNA reads as TGTGCCAGCAGTGAACCGGGACTAGGCTCCTACGAGCAGTACTTC.

This sequence joins TRBV4-3 and TRBJ2-1; 10 positions match TRBD2. V lost 1 base and J lost 8; bases outside the gene matches: 11. Germline V gene data show CDR1 as LGHNA and CDR2 as YSLEER. The CDR3 is made up of 17 amino acids. CDR3 nucleotides: TGCGCCAGCAGCCAAGGAGGTAGCGGGGGGCCTTCAGATGAGCAGTTCTTC. Translating it yields CASSQGGSGGPSDEQFF.